The source of this T cell receptor (beta chain) is a study of OX40 agonist ivuxolimab in advanced cancers. Turning to the study itself: At about 81% male, the cohort had a mean age of roughly 60 years, ranging from about 23 to 79. It was permissible to have had prior anti-PD-1, anti-PD-L1 or anti-CTLA-4 therapy, and around 40% had some.

This CDR3 has 14 residues. Germline V gives CDR1 SGHKS, CDR2 YYEKEE (reference sequence). With 0 bases removed from V and 1 base from J, the gap between germline ends came to 8 bases. Profiled with immunoSEQ multiplex PCR; TCRdb holds only in-frame clones, not every one. Of 25,000 to 40,000 clones in the sample, just over 90% were seen once. This clonotype was obtained from an adult with an advanced solid tumor such as melanoma, head and neck, liver or kidney cancer. The material was CD4+ or CD8+ T cells sorted from blood, obtained in a trial of the OX40 agonist ivuxolimab. V is TRBV5-5 and J is TRBJ2-7; D not certain. CDR3: CASSLAAGSYEQYF. CDR3 sequence (DNA): TGTGCCAGCAGCTTGGCGGCCGGATCCTACGAGCAGTACTTC.